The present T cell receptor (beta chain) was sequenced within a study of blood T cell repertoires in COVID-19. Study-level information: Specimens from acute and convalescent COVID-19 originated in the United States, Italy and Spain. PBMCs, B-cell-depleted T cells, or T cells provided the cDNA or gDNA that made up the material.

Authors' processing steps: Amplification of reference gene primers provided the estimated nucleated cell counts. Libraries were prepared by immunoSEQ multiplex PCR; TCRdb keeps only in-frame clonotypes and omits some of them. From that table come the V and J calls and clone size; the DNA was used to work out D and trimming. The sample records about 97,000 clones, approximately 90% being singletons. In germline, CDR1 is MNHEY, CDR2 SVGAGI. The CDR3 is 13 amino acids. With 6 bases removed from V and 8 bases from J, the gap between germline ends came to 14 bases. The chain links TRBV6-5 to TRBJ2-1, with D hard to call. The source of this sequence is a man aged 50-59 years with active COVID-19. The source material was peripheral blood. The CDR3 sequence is CASRLTSVDEQFF. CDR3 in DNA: TGTGCCAGCAGGCTAACCTCGGTCGATGAGCAGTTCTTC.